Listed here is a single T cell receptor beta chain. The source of the sample is a study of blood T cell repertoires in COVID-19. Study-wide background: Samples of COVID-19 (acute and convalescent) were obtained from the United States, Italy and Spain. The analysed material was cDNA or gDNA that came from T cells, B-cell-depleted T cells, or PBMCs.

Trimming at V came to 5 bases and at J to 1 base, leaving 9 bases not matched to a gene. The CDR3 is 17 residues long. Germline V lookup: CDR1 LNHNV, CDR2 YYDKDF (reference sequence). Source study methods: Amplification of reference gene primers provided the estimated nucleated cell counts. Clones were sequenced by immunoSEQ multiplex PCR, and TCRdb holds only the in-frame ones, with some missing. The D gene and trimming were derived from the DNA, and the V and J assignments and clone size from that table. The table includes roughly 70,000 clones, about 88% detected once. Source material: peripheral blood. The source is a man aged 70-80 years with active COVID-19. The chain links TRBV15 to TRBJ2-5; 11 bases match TRBD2. The CDR3 DNA is TGTGCCACCAGCCGACCCACCGGACTAGCGGGCCAAGAGACCCAGTACTTC. Amino acids: CATSRPTGLAGQETQYF.